What follows are 12 T cell receptor beta chains derived from one specimen sequenced in a study of T cell repertoires in cytomegalovirus infection (dated 2019 in TCRdb). Their antigen targets remain unknown. Sample treatment or condition, as interpreted from the label and publication: in vitro stimulation with specific CMV peptide epitopes to enrich CMV-specific T cells. TCRdb names Illumina HiSeq 1500 as the instrument used. The public reads were run again by TCRdb, first through fastp at Q25 and then through MiXCR, and only productive beta chains were kept. A single entry per CDR3 protein holds the most common genes and DNA from its merged rows. In this sample the table shows a few hundred thousand distinct CDR3 sequences, around 40% of which occur a single time. The ten biggest clones cover 48% of the sample. The material sequenced was cultured PBMCs, taken from culture after CMV antigen stimulation. Receptor source: a human donor in good health (CMV status not recorded). Some clones in this sample may be carry-over from other donors' samples.

V gene TRBV2 combines with J gene TRBJ1-1; 7 positions agree with TRBD1. The germline gives CDR1 SNHLY, CDR2 FYNNEI. V shed 2 bases and J 6 bases; nucleotides not matched to a gene: 9. This CDR3 region has 15 residues. This CDR3 is CASSELGQRQAEAFF. CDR3 DNA sequence: TGTGCCAGCAGTGAATTGGGACAGAGACAGGCTGAAGCTTTCTTT.

This chain connects TRBV7-2 to TRBJ2-5, with 8 bases matching TRBD2. Germline V gene lookup returns CDR1 SGHTA and CDR2 FQGNSA. The CDR3 spans 18 residues. The ends lost 2 bases at V and 5 bases at J; junction bases unmatched: 16. The CDR3 spells CASSLQLAGGALVETQYF. The CDR3 DNA is TGTGCCAGCAGCTTACAATTGGCGGGAGGTGCCCTTGTGGAGACCCAGTACTTC.

This chain uses TRBV27 with TRBJ1-5; TRBD1 matches 8 bases. CDR3 size: 14 residues. The trim removed 6 bases at V and 7 bases at J, leaving 8 bases unmatched. The germline V gene encodes CDR1 MNHEY and CDR2 SMNVEV (reference sequence). The CDR3 sequence: CASSGQGRSQPQHF. The CDR3 DNA reads TGTGCCAGCAGCGGACAGGGAAGGAGCCAGCCCCAGCATTTT.

The gene calls are TRBV7-2 and TRBJ2-7; D not resolved. CDR3 length: 13 amino acids. Looked up from germline, CDR1 is SGHTA and CDR2 is FQGNSA. V was pared by 3 bases and J by 3 bases, with 9 bases between. Written as DNA, the CDR3 is TGTGCCAGCAGCTTCTGGGCCCGCTACGAGCAGTACTTC. As protein: CASSFWARYEQYF.

This clonotype turned up a few times. CDR3 in DNA: TGTGCCAGCAGCGCGGACAGTTCCTACGAGCAGTACTTC. This sequence encodes CASSADSSYEQYF. The genes are TRBV11-2 and TRBJ2-7; D possibly corresponds to TRBD1 (6 bases). Trimming cost V 5 bases and J 1 base, with 9 bases left between them. In germline, CDR1 is SGHAT, CDR2 FQNNGV. The CDR3 length is 13 residues. The full variable domain, with the rest looked up from reference TRBV11-2 and TRBJ2-7, is EAGVAQSPRYKIIEKRQSVAFWCNPISGHATLYWYQQILGQGPKLLIQFQNNGVVDDSQLPKDRFSAERLKGVDSTLKIQPAKLEDSAVYLCASSADSSYEQYFGPGTRLTVT.

This clonotype has just one count. The rearrangement uses TRBV2 and TRBJ2-1; 8 bases are shared with TRBD1. This CDR3 is built from 17 residues. Germline trimming cut 8 bases from V and 0 bases from J; bases unmatched to any gene: 12. Germline loops: CDR1 SNHLY, CDR2 FYNNEI. The CDR3 DNA reads as TGTGCCAGCTGGGGACGCAGGGGGCTGAGCTCCTACAATGAGCAGTTCTTC. Amino acids: CASWGRRGLSSYNEQFF. The whole variable domain, filled in from reference TRBV2 and TRBJ2-1, reads EPEVTQTPSHQVTQMGQEVILRCVPISNHLYFYWYRQILGQKVEFLVSFYNNEISEKSEIFDDQFSVERPDGSNFTLKIRSTKLEDSAMYFCASWGRRGLSSYNEQFFGPGTRLTVL.

The sample holds a few counts of this clonotype. This rearrangement joins TRBV6-1 to TRBJ2-1, with 10 bases identical to TRBD2. Germline V CDR1 and CDR2: MNHNS, SASEGT. With 8 bases clipped from V and 5 bases from J, the junction kept 6 bases outside the gene matches. The CDR3 has 14 residues. The CDR3 coding sequence is TGTGCCAGCGGTGCAGCGGGGGGGGACAATGAGCAGTTCTTC. This translates into CASGAAGGDNEQFF.

The J gene is TRBJ2-5, the V gene TRBV15; maybe TRBD1 (6 bases). The V gene lost 0 bases and the J gene lost 2 bases, with 10 bases spanning the gap. This CDR3 is 15 amino acids long. The V gene's germline CDR1 is LNHNV and CDR2 YYDKDF (reference sequence). The CDR3 is CATSRDQGPQETQYF. As DNA, the CDR3 is TGTGCCACCAGCAGAGATCAGGGGCCTCAAGAGACCCAGTACTTC. Combining the CDR3 with reference TRBV15 and TRBJ2-5 gives the whole variable domain DAMVIQNPRYQVTQFGKPVTLSCSQTLNHNVMYWYQQKSSQAPKLLFHYYDKDFNNEADTPDNFQSRRPNTSFCFLDIRSPGLGDTAMYLCATSRDQGPQETQYFGPGTRLLVL.

The rearrangement links TRBV28 to TRBJ1-1; 9 bases map to TRBD1. CDR3 length: 14 residues. V shed 10 bases, J shed 1 base, and the junction held 7 bases outside the gene matches. Germline assignment: CDR1 MDHEN and CDR2 SYDVKM. The CDR3 region is CATDRGSANTEAFF. The CDR3 nucleotides are TGTGCCACGGACAGGGGTTCGGCGAACACTGAAGCTTTCTTT.

This clonotype was counted a few times. The J gene is TRBJ1-1, the V gene TRBV18; D unresolved. CDR3 length: 13 residues. CDR1 and CDR2 (germline): KGHSH, LQKENI. Trimming cost V 3 bases and J 5 bases, with 10 bases left between them. In nucleotides, the CDR3 is TGTGCCAGCTCACCGTCAGGAGAGACTGAAGCTTTCTTT. Protein product: CASSPSGETEAFF.

This sequence joins TRBV7-8 and TRBJ2-5, with 10 nucleotides matching TRBD2. V shed 4 bases and J 5 bases; nucleotides not matched to a gene: 10. Germline V gene data show CDR1 as SGHVS and CDR2 as FQNEAQ. The CDR3 is 16 residues long. The CDR3 DNA follows: TGTGCCAGCAGCTCGGCTAGCGGGAGCCCCTGGGAGACCCAGTACTTC. It translates to CASSSASGSPWETQYF.

This clonotype has a count of ten or more. The rearrangement links TRBV7-2 to TRBJ2-1; D is unclear. The germline V and J ends were trimmed by 1 base and 1 base, with 14 bases remaining between them. Germline V gene lookup returns CDR1 SGHTA and CDR2 FQGNSA. This CDR3 has 17 residues. CDR3 nucleotides: TGTGCCAGCAGCTTAGTTGGACCCCTTTCATCCTACAATGAGCAGTTCTTC. Translation: CASSLVGPLSSYNEQFF.